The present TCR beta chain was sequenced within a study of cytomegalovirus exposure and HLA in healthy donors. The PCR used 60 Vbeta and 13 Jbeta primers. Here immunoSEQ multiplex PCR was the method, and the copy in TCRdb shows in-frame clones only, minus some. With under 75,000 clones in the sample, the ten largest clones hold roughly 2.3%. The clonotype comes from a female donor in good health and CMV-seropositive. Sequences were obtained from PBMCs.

The DNA of the CDR3 is TGTGCCAGCACAGACACCCAGAACACTGAAGCTTTCTTT. It yields the protein CASTDTQNTEAFF. The J gene is TRBJ1-1, the V gene TRBV6-6; D call uncertain. Germline CDR1 and CDR2: MNHNY and SVGAGI (reference sequence). Trimming shortened V by 7 bases and J by 1 base, and 10 bases separated the two germline ends. The CDR3 sequence is 13 residues long.